The clone carrying this T cell receptor (beta chain) was counted at least ten times. Its antigen is currently unknown. The sample is drawn from a study of regulatory T cells in long-lasting Graves disease. V was trimmed by 5 bases and J by 4 bases, leaving 14 bases between them. CDR3 size: 14 residues. Per germline, CDR1 MNHEY and CDR2 SMNVEV (reference sequence). Regarding the study as a whole: Whereas about a thousand public clonotypes were shared by new patients, persistent patients shared more, at over 2,500. Researchers examined only peripheral blood and not thyroid tissue. Less diverse TCR repertoires were seen in persistent Graves' patients than in newly diagnosed ones.

Indicated time point: newly diagnosed GD, antithyroid drugs for less than 3 months. Generation of the TCR library employed RNA extracted from PBMCs. CDR3 regions were amplified by Arm-PCR using iRepertoire HTBI primers to build TCR beta libraries. TCRdb reprocessed the multiplex PCR reads with MiXCR, giving one entry per CDR3 protein. The table records about 620,000 distinct CDR3 sequences, approximately 15% of them present only once. Another study also made use of these data, one on T cells in Graves' hyperthyroidism and ophthalmopathy.

Sample: peripheral blood mononuclear cells (PBMCs), taken at new diagnosis, from a patient treated with antithyroid drugs. The rearrangement uses TRBV27 and TRBJ1-2, with a possible D match to TRBD1 (6 bases). The receptor comes from a woman in her thirties with Graves disease. This CDR3 reads CASSRTEFTYGYTF. The CDR3 coding sequence is TGTGCCAGCAGTCGGACAGAGTTCACCTATGGCTACACCTTC.